The 8 T cell receptor beta chains presented below share a single source sample, sequenced in a study of blood T cell repertoires in COVID-19. Repertoires were generated with immunoSEQ multiplex PCR, while TCRdb's copy carries only in-frame clones and drops some. The sample yields approximately 110,000 clones, about 84% seen once. Sequenced sample: peripheral blood. These TCRs come from a man aged 50 to 60 with acute or convalescent COVID-19.

The J gene is TRBJ1-4, the V gene TRBV7-3; the match to TRBD1 covers 10 bases. This CDR3 spans 15 amino acids. Per germline, CDR1 SGHTA and CDR2 FQGTGA. After removal of 4 bases from V and 7 bases from J, the junction contained 6 bases not matched to a gene. Written as DNA, the CDR3 is TGTGCCAGCAGCTCGCCGGGACAGGGGTTTGAAAAACTGTTTTTT. This gives the protein CASSSPGQGFEKLFF.

This clone has only a few counts. V usage is TRBV5-1 and J usage is TRBJ1-2; 12 nucleotides agree with TRBD1. Trimming cost V 5 bases and J 5 bases; bases outside gene matches: 7. CDR1 SGHRS and CDR2 YFSETQ come from the germline V gene. The CDR3 contains 15 residues. This CDR3 is CASSPGTGGKYGYTF. The CDR3 nucleotides read TGCGCCAGCAGTCCCGGGACAGGGGGCAAATATGGCTACACCTTC.

DNA for the CDR3: TGTGCCAGCAACAGGTCCGGGACAATGAATTCACCCCTCCACTTT. Amino acids: CASNRSGTMNSPLHF. V gene TRBV6-5 combines with J gene TRBJ1-6; TRBD1 is a possible D gene (6 bases). The CDR3 has 15 residues. Germline-derived CDR1 and CDR2 are MNHEY and SVGAGI. V lost 7 bases and J lost 7, with 17 bases in between.

The sample holds one count of this clone. V gene TRBV4-1 combines with J gene TRBJ1-1; 8 bases are shared with TRBD1. This CDR3 is 18 amino acids long. Trimming at V came to 0 bases and at J to 5 bases, leaving 14 bases not matched to a gene. Germline-derived CDR1 and CDR2 are MGHRA and YSYEKL. The DNA of the CDR3 is TGCGCCAGCAGCCAAGAAGGCGGGACAGGACACCGAATGACTGAAGCTTTCTTT. It yields the protein CASSQEGGTGHRMTEAFF.

The chain uses TRBV19 and TRBJ1-6; 7 bases line up with TRBD1. Losses at the gene ends were 6 bases for V and 10 bases for J; bases not matched to a gene: 9. The CDR3 is 14 amino acids. Germline CDR1 and CDR2: LNHDA and SQIVND (reference sequence). CDR3 sequence (DNA): TGTGCCAGTAGCGTACAGGGGTTCGGATCACCCCTCCACTTT. As protein: CASSVQGFGSPLHF.

The rearrangement uses TRBV4-2 and TRBJ1-6; 7 bases line up with TRBD1. Germline V lookup: CDR1 LGHNA, CDR2 YNFKEQ. CDR3 length equals 15 residues. J lost 10 bases, V lost 4 bases, and 10 bases had no gene match. The CDR3 DNA follows: TGTGCCAGCAGCCGGGGGACGACAGGGCAATCACCCCTCCACTTT. It specifies CASSRGTTGQSPLHF.

The chain has TRBV4-1 and TRBJ1-1; the D is unclear. This CDR3 has 14 residues. Between the trimmed V and J ends, which lost 0 bases and 5 bases, there was a span of 10 bases. Looked up from germline, CDR1 is MGHRA and CDR2 is YSYEKL. In nucleotides, the CDR3 is TGCGCCAGCAGCCAAGATCTAGGCCGGACTGAAGCTTTCTTT. This gives the protein CASSQDLGRTEAFF.

The J gene is TRBJ1-2, the V gene TRBV6-1, with TRBD1 as a possible D gene (6 bases). Germline lookup yields CDR1 MNHNS and CDR2 SASEGT. The CDR3 is 17 amino acids. The ends were cut back, 2 bases at V and 3 bases at J, with 19 bases in the middle. The CDR3 sequence is CASSERGTLLGYYGYTF. The CDR3 nucleotides read TGTGCCAGCAGTGAAAGGGGGACGCTCTTGGGGTACTATGGCTACACCTTC.